The rows below give T cell receptor beta chains drawn from one sample of a study of cytomegalovirus exposure and HLA in healthy donors. Clones were sequenced by immunoSEQ multiplex PCR, and TCRdb holds only the in-frame ones, with some missing. The sample has roughly 160,000 clones, approximately 78% seen once. Sequencing was done on a sample of PBMCs. Every receptor here comes from a male donor in good health and CMV-seropositive. CDR3s include the opening cysteine and the closing phenylalanine or tryptophan. A D gene is named only where the DNA matches it firmly. The listing skips clone size in some rows; elsewhere it reads once, few, many or a size class.

len	abundance	d_gene	j_gene	v_gene	CDR3nt	CDR3aa
12	few	-	TRBJ1-2	TRBV4-1	TGCGCCAGCAGCCAGGACAGTGACGGCTACACCTTC	CASSQDSDGYTF
9	-	-	TRBJ2-7	TRBV29-1	TGCAGCCGGTTTCCGAGTCTATACTTC	CSRFPSLYF
13	-	-	TRBJ1-1	TRBV7-9	TGTGCCAGCAGCTTACCGGGTGCCACTGAAGCTTTCTTT	CASSLPGATEAFF
15	once	TRBD1	TRBJ1-1	TRBV6-1	TGTGCCAGCAGGGGGACAGGGGGAGGTGAAACTGAAGCTTTCTTT	CASRGTGGGETEAFF
17	-	TRBD2	TRBJ2-7	TRBV5-1	TGCGCCAGCAGCCCGGGGACTAGCGGAGATCTTGCCTACGAGCAGTACTTC	CASSPGTSGDLAYEQYF
13	-	-	TRBJ2-3	TRBV2	TGTGCCAGCATCCCACAGCTCACAGATACGCAGTATTTT	CASIPQLTDTQYF
15	-	-	TRBJ2-1	TRBV7-9	TGTGCCATCACAGAGTCAATGAGCTCCTACAATGAGCAGTTCTTC	CAITESMSSYNEQFF
17	few	TRBD1	TRBJ1-5	TRBV19	TGTGCCAGTAGCCAATACGGACAGGGTAATAGCAATCAGCCCCAGCATTTT	CASSQYGQGNSNQPQHF
11	-	-	TRBJ1-1	TRBV19	TGTGCCAGTAGTTGGGGGCCTGAAGCTTTCTTT	CASSWGPEAFF
15	-	TRBD2	TRBJ2-2	TRBV4-3	TGCGCCAGCAGCCGGGACTATCCGAACACCGGGGAGCTGTTTTTT	CASSRDYPNTGELFF
14	-	-	TRBJ2-2	TRBV10-2	TGCGCCAGCAGGTTACAGGGAGATACCGGGGAGCTGTTTTTT	CASRLQGDTGELFF
17	-	-	TRBJ2-4	TRBV15	TGTGCCACCACCGCCCAGAAGAGCGGTCTAGCCAAAAACAGTCAGTACTTC	CATTAQKSGLAKNSQYF
15	-	TRBD1	TRBJ1-5	TRBV12-5	TGTGCTAGTGGTTGGGACAGTCCGAGCAATCAGCCCCAGCATTTT	CASGWDSPSNQPQHF
13	-	-	TRBJ1-6	TRBV25-1	TGTGCCAGCAGTGACAGGAATAATTCACCCCTCCACTTT	CASSDRNNSPLHF
16	-	TRBD2	TRBJ2-3	TRBV14	TGTGCCAGCAGCTCCAGAGCGGGAGGGCGCACAGATACGCAGTATTTT	CASSSRAGGRTDTQYF
15	few	-	TRBJ2-2	TRBV5-1	TGCGCCAGCAGCTCTGGACACTCGAACACCGGGGAGCTGTTTTTT	CASSSGHSNTGELFF
15	-	TRBD1	TRBJ1-1	TRBV4-3	TGCGCCAGCAGCCAATCCGACAGGGGAAACACTGAAGCTTTCTTT	CASSQSDRGNTEAFF
13	-	-	TRBJ1-5	TRBV7-8	TGTGCCAGCAGCTTAGCTAGGGGGGGACCCCAGCATTTT	CASSLARGGPQHF
15	-	-	TRBJ1-2	TRBV7-2	TGTGCCAGCAGCCCGCCTCTCGGTTCTAACTATGGCTACACCTTC	CASSPPLGSNYGYTF
12	-	-	TRBJ1-1	TRBV7-9	TGTGCCAGCAGCCCCCGGAACACTGAAGCTTTCTTT	CASSPRNTEAFF
18	-	-	TRBJ2-6	TRBV4-3	TGCGCCAGCAGCCAAGTTCCAGGGGTGGACTCTGGGGCCAACGGCCTGACTTTC	CASSQVPGVDSGANGLTF
18	-	TRBD2	TRBJ2-5	TRBV28	TGTGCCAGCAGTCCGTACGGGCAGACTAGCGGCTCGTGGGAGACCCAGTACTTC	CASSPYGQTSGSWETQYF
13	-	-	TRBJ1-5	TRBV9	TGTGCCAGCAGCGCAGGAAGCAATCAGCCCCAGCATTTT	CASSAGSNQPQHF
12	-	-	TRBJ1-1	TRBV6-5	TGTGCCAGCACCACGGGGAACACTGAAGCTTTCTTT	CASTTGNTEAFF
15	-	TRBD1	TRBJ2-2	TRBV10-1	TGCGCCAGCAGCTTGACAGGGGGTACGATCGGGGAGCTGTTTTTT	CASSLTGGTIGELFF
15	-	TRBD1	TRBJ1-1	TRBV10-1	TGCGCCAGCAGTTACGAGACAGGGGCGAACACTGAAGCTTTCTTT	CASSYETGANTEAFF
16	-	-	TRBJ1-5	TRBV19	TGTGCCAGTAGTATCGGTGGCGGATATAGCAATCAGCCCCAGCATTTT	CASSIGGGYSNQPQHF